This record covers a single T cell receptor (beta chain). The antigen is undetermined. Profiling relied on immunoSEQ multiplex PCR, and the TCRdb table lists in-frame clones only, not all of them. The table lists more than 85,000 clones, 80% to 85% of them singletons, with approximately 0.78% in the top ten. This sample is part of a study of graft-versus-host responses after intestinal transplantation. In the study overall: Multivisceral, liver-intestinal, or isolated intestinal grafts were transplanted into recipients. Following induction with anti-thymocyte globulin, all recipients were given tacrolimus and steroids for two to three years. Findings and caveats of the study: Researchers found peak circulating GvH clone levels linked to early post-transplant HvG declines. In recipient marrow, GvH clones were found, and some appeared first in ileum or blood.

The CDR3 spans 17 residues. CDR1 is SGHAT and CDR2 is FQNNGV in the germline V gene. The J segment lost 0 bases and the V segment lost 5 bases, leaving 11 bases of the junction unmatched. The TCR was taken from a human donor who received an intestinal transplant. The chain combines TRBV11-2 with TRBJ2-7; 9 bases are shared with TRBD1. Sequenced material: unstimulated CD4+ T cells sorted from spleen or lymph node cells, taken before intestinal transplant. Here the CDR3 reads CASSRLTGQGFSYEQYF. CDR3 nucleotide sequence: TGTGCCAGCAGCCGACTAACGGGACAGGGATTCTCCTACGAGCAGTACTTC.